This T cell receptor (beta chain) was recorded in a study of cytomegalovirus exposure and HLA in healthy donors (dated by TCRdb to about 2017). Study-wide context: In an earlier analysis of approximately 640 of the donors, under 300 Gb of sequence data and 120 million or so unique TCR beta sequences from roughly 190 million T cells were reported. Approximately 300 gigabases of sequencing data and 70 million to 100 million unique TCR sequences made up an early release that covered approximately 650 HLA-typed donors. Among the roughly 400 genotyped donors, roughly 80% belonged to the genetic ancestry cluster associated with self-reported Caucasian donors. The study was designed to test whether signatures of past pathogen exposure could be identified by cataloging public T cell receptors. The study profiled the T cell repertoires of approximately 700 subjects by immunosequencing and related them to cytomegalovirus serostatus. Besides the first cohort of around 700 subjects, a separate validation cohort made up of 95 to 150 different subjects was used. To predict cytomegalovirus infection status, the study brought together high-throughput TCR immunosequencing, statistical association of individual TCRs with disease status, and machine learning. A later analysis re-analyzed previously published TCR beta repertoires from 650 to 800 donors and added high-resolution HLA genotyping to study TCR occurrence patterns. Rather than drawing on any new phenotypic data, the later analysis identified candidate immune exposures from TCR beta sequences and the way those sequences occurred across donors. An earlier analysis of approximately 640 of the donors applied high-throughput TCR beta sequencing to assess whether each TCR beta V gene segment acted as functional or pseudogenic. Alongside the repertoire data, information on donor age, sex, ethnicity and CMV serostatus was compiled. A later genetic analysis took genome-wide SNP genotypes for about 55% of the 666 donors and used that subset as a discovery cohort. All discovery cohort repertoires had been generated using a single sequencing platform. Both class I and class II loci were covered by HLA typing, at four-digit resolution. Typing coverage differed by locus: A, B, C, DRB1 and DQB1 were typed in about 620-630 donors, DQA1 in approximately 520, DPA1 in roughly 590, and DPB1 in about 450. A few DR-DQ haplotypes were treated as single units for association and clustering because of strong linkage in the cohort. Across around 400 genotyped donors of the cohort, an average of roughly 250,000 unique TCR beta nucleotide sequences per donor were sequenced, and around 20% of those sequences were non-productive.

Study-wide conclusions, independent of this receptor: Cytomegalovirus status was reported to be diagnosed by the classifier with high specificity and sensitivity in both the original and validation cohorts. At a false discovery rate of 0.05, a later analysis linked under 20,000 TCR beta sequences to specific HLA alleles. According to a later analysis, parvovirus B19, influenza, CMV and Epstein-Barr virus appeared linked to several top co-occurrence clusters. According to a later analysis, most CMV-associated TCR beta chains appeared to be HLA-restricted, and the HLA associations seemed to be driven largely by CMV exposure. Assigning TCR associations to individual alleles was difficult when HLA alleles, especially DR and DQ, strongly co-occurred. HLA typing was unavailable for some donors at each locus, so association tests used only the typed subset. A further reported finding was that TCR beta sequences accurately predicted the HLA-A and HLA-B alleles for most subjects in the first cohort. In a later analysis, the rate of TCR association differed among HLA loci, with DRB1 alleles having the most associated TCRs and HLA-C alleles having the fewest. The authors suggested that the approach could potentially be extended to other disease states and immunological phenotypes. A later genetic analysis reported fewer N-insertions in productive TCRs among donors in an Asian-associated ancestry cluster than the roughly 700-donor mean. Roughly uniform sequencing depth across donors was assumed in presence/absence analyses, although this assumption may not hold. A cluster of highly shared sequence variants was judged likely to represent a technical artifact of the sequencing pipeline. The 87-base-pair reads could not distinguish some IMGT-functional V segments, including TRBV6-2 and TRBV6-3, so those segments were excluded. A total of 164 TCR beta chains were listed by the study as associated with cytomegalovirus. This cohort had only TCR beta chains sequenced, and the lack of alpha or paired-chain data limited which features could be detected. In vitro tests confirmed that a few of the cytomegalovirus-associated TCR beta chains recognize cytomegalovirus antigens. Compared with equally common non-associated chains, HLA-associated TCR beta chains in a later analysis were more clonally expanded and had lower generation probabilities. Correlated functional status among segregating V segments might be attributable to linkage disequilibrium, but an unknown experimental factor could not be ruled out. Because counts were too low, some 17 rarely observed V segments, including chromosome 9 orphons, were excluded from the earlier analysis of 587 of the donors. An association between a missense DCLRE1C variant and V-gene and J-gene trimming of TCR beta chains was found in a later genetic analysis and replicated in an independent cohort. Broadly in line with IMGT annotations, most TCR beta V segments showed up in productive rearrangements about 87% or about 30% of the time in an earlier analysis of a few hundred of the donors. The only immune exposure information available for the cohort was CMV serostatus. Most TCR sequences were observed very rarely across donors, whereas some public TCRs were present in many individuals.

The germline V gene provides CDR1 SGHDT and CDR2 YYEEEE. V sheds 4 bases and J sheds 0 bases, leaving 8 bases between their ends. Spanning cysteine to phenylalanine, the CDR3 consists of 15 amino acids. Of all the DNA, just the CDR3 is kept, 45 bases in frame from base 1. For this clone: Its antigen specificity is not known. One base away there is no much larger clone; base qualities are not given.

The cohort comprised fewer than 700 healthy bone marrow donors. At the time of sampling, all cohort members were nominally healthy, though unrecorded immune exposures were likely present. The donor was CMV seronegative and was included in the group of a few hundred seronegative cohort members. Each donor provided a peripheral blood sample, and peripheral blood mononuclear cells were used for TCR beta sequencing. The Qiagen DNeasy Blood Extraction Kit was used to extract genomic DNA from the blood cell samples. Receptor amplification or capture employed the immunoSEQ multiplex PCR assay. A mixture of 60 forward primers for TCR Vbeta segments and 13 reverse primers for TCR Jbeta segments was used in the multiplex PCR. Amplification of the CDR3 region of rearranged TCR beta genes was performed with a multiplex PCR assay on genomic DNA. The Illumina HiSeq System was used to sequence the amplified TCR beta libraries as 87-base-pair reads. Per the authors' processing: A later analysis tallied roughly 76 million unique TCR beta chains across the 700 or so repertoires, and about 10 million of those chains were shared by two or more donors. A nearest-neighbor algorithm error-corrected the raw reads and collapsed the reads into unique sequences, merging closely related sequences to remove PCR and sequencing errors. To assign V, D and J gene segments, CDR3 sequences were aligned to IMGT reference sequences. Each retained sequence needed at least a six-nucleotide match to both a V gene segment and a J gene segment. Rearrangements were called productive when the CDR3 lacked stop codons and stayed in frame with V and J; all others were non-productive. CDR3 was defined by IMGT convention, running from the second conserved V-encoded cysteine to the conserved J-encoded phenylalanine. The earlier analysis of 500 to 650 of the donors excluded any sequence lacking an unambiguous match to a single V gene segment. In an earlier analysis of some 590 of the donors, a V segment was called functional when productive rearrangements were above 56.7%, and segregating when the standard deviation between donors exceeded 5%. A statistical classification framework was built to diagnose cytomegalovirus status from the catalog of TCR beta chain sequences. A later analysis assigned V and J genes by comparing TCR nucleotide sequences with IMGT/GENE-DB human TR gene sequences. A later analysis assigned CDR3 sequences and most-parsimonious VDJ recombination scenarios with the TCRdist pipeline. In a later analysis, each TCR beta chain was defined by its CDR3 amino acid sequence together with its V-gene family, and reads without a unique V-gene family were excluded. A later analysis removed 500 to 650 highly shared, low-generation-probability nucleotide sequences to deal with suspected cross-contamination and a sequencing artifact. In a later analysis, a clonal expansion index was calculated for each public chain from normalized within-repertoire ranks of inferred template counts. In a later analysis, generation probabilities were computed using a VDJ recombination model fitted to out-of-frame rearrangements, and the results were checked against IGoR. Hypergeometric tests were used in a later analysis to score TCR-TCR, TCR-HLA and TCR-CMV co-occurrence, with a repertoire-size bias correction applied to the TCR pairs. To estimate false discovery rates, a later analysis permuted the HLA or CMV assignments 20 times. In a later analysis, co-occurring TCRs were grouped using DBSCAN, with TCRdist sequence similarity added in when clustering inside HLA-allele-positive subsets. Repertoires with fewer than 30,000 or more than 120,000 public chains, plus five repertoires with anomalous nucleotide sharing, were excluded from co-occurrence clustering. This immuneACCESS table, as held by TCRdb, lists in-frame sequences with V and J called but not all clones. Of the missing ones, under half trace to an unresolved V gene in checked studies; the others have no known cause. The V and J calls and the clone size are those of that table, but D and trimming were determined from the DNA. For this sample the table gives over 90,000 clones, of which 60% to 75% were detected only once. 3.2% of the sample rests with the top ten.

The rearranged segments are TRBV5-6 and TRBJ2-6; the D gene lacks a confident call. The material sequenced was PBMCs. The sequence came from a man aged 55 to 70 in good health and CMV-seronegative. In nucleotides, the sequence is TGTGCCAGCAGCCCCCTTTTCTCTGGGGCCAACGTCCTGACTTTC. Protein translation: CASSPLFSGANVLTF.